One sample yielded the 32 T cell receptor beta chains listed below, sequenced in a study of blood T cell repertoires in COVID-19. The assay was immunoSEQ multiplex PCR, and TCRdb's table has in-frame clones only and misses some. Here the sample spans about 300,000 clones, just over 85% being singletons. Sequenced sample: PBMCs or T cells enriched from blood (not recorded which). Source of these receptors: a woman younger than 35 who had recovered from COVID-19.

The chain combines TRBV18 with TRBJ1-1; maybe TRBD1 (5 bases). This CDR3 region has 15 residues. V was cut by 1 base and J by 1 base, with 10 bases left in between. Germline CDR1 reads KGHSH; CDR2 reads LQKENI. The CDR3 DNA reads TGTGCCAGCTCACCACGACCGGGGGGGAACACTGAAGCTTTCTTT. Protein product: CASSPRPGGNTEAFF.

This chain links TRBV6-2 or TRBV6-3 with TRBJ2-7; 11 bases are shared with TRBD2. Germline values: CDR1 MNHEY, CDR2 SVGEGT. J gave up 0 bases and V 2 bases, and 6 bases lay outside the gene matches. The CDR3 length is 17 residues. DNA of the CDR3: TGTGCCAGCAGTTACGACCTAGCGGGAGGTCCCTCCTACGAGCAGTACTTC. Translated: CASSYDLAGGPSYEQYF.

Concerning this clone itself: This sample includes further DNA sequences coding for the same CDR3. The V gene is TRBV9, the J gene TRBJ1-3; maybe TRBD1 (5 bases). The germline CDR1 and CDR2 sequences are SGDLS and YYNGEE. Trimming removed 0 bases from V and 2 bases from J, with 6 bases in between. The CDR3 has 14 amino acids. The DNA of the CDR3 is TGTGCCAGCAGCGTAGAGGGGCCTGGAAACACCATATATTTT. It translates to CASSVEGPGNTIYF. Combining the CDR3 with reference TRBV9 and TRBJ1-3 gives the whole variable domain DSGVTQTPKHLITATGQRVTLRCSPRSGDLSVYWYQQSLDQGLQFLIQYYNGEERAKGNILERFSAQQFPDLHSELNLSSLELGDSALYFCASSVEGPGNTIYFGEGSWLTVV.

CDR3 DNA sequence: TGTGCCAGCAGCTTAGCAGGAGCCACTGAAGCTTTCTTT. Encoded protein: CASSLAGATEAFF. V usage is TRBV7-9 and J usage is TRBJ1-1; unclear D gene. The CDR3 contains 13 residues. Germline CDR1 is SEHNR and CDR2 is FQNEAQ (reference sequence). V was pared by 0 bases and J by 4 bases, with 6 bases between.

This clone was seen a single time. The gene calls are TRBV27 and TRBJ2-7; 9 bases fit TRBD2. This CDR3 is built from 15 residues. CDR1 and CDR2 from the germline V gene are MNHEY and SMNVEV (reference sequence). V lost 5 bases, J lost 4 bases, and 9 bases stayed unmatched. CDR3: CASSLIAGAAYEQYF. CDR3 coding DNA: TGTGCCAGCAGTCTCATAGCGGGAGCGGCGTACGAGCAGTACTTC.

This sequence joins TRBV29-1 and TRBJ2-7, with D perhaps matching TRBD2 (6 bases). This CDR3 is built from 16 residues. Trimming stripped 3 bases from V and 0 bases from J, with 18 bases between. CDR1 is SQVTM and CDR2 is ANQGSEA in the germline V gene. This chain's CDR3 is CSVELFTRDSSYEQYF. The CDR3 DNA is TGCAGCGTTGAGCTCTTTACACGGGACTCCTCCTACGAGCAGTACTTC.

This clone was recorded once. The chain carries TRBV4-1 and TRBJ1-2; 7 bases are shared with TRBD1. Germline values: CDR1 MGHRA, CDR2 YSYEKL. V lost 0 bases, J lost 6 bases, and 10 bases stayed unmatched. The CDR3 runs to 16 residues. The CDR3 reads CASSQDRATQGHGYTF. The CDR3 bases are TGCGCCAGCAGCCAAGATCGGGCCACACAGGGGCATGGCTACACCTTC.

The CDR3 region is CASSLEAVVRQPQHF. As DNA, the CDR3 is TGTGCCAGCAGCTTGGAGGCGGTGGTCCGGCAGCCCCAGCATTTT. The rearrangement links TRBV5-8 to TRBJ1-5; no definite D call. The CDR3 is made up of 15 amino acids. V was cut by 0 bases and J by 7 bases, with 14 bases left in between. Germline V gene sequence: CDR1 SGHTS, CDR2 YDEGEE.

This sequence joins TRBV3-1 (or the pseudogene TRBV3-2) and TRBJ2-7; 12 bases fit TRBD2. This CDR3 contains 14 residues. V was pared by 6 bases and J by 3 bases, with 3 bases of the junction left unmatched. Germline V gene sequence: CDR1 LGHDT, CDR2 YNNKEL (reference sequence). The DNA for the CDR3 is TGTGCCAGCAGACAGACTAGCGGGAGCTACGAGCAGTACTTC. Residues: CASRQTSGSYEQYF.

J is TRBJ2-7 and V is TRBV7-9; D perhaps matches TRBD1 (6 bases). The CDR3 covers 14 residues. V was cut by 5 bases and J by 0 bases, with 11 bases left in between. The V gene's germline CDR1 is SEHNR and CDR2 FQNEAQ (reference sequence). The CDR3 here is CASSLRDTSYEQYF. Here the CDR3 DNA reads TGTGCCAGCAGCCTACGGGACACCTCCTACGAGCAGTACTTC.

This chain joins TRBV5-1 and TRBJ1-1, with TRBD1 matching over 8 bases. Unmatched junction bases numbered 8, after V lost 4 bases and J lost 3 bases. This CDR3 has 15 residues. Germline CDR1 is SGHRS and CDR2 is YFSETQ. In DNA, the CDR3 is TGCGCCAGCAGCGAAGGACAGGGCAAGGACACTGAAGCTTTCTTT. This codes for CASSEGQGKDTEAFF.

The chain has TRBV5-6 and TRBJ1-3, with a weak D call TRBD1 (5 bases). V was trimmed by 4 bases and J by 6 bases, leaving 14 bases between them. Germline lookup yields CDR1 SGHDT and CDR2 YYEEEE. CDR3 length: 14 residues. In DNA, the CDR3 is TGTGCCAGCAGCCCGCCTGACAGTAAAAACACCATATATTTT. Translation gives CASSPPDSKNTIYF. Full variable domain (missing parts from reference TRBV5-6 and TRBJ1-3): DAGVTQSPTHLIKTRGQQVTLRCSPKSGHDTVSWYQQALGQGPQFIFQYYEEEERQRGNFPDRFSGHQFPNYSSELNVNALLLGDSALYLCASSPPDSKNTIYFGEGSWLTVV.

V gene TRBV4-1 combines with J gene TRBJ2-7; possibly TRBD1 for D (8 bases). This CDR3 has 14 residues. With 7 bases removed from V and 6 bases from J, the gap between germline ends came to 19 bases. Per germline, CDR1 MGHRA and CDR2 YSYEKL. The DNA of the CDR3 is TGCGCCAGCAAGGGGGGGCAGGGGGCATCCGAGCAGTACTTC. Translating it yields CASKGGQGASEQYF.

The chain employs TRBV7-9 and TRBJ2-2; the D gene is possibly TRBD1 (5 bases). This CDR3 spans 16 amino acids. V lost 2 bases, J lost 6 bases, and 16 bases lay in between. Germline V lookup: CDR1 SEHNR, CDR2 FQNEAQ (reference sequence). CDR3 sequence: CASSLLVTGKAGELFF. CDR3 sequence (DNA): TGTGCCAGCAGCTTATTAGTCACAGGAAAGGCCGGGGAGCTGTTTTTT.

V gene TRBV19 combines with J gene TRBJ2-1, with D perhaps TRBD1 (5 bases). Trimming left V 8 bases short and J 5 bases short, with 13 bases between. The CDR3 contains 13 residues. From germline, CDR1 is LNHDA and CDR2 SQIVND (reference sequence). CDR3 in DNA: TGTGCCAGTCGCTCGGCACAGGACAATGAGCAGTTCTTC. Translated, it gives CASRSAQDNEQFF.

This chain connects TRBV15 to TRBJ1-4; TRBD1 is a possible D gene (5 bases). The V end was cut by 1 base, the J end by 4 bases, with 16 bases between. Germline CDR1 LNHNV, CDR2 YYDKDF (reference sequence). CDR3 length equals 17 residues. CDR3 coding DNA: TGTGCCACCAGCAGAGTGGGGGGAAACATTTTTAATGAAAAACTGTTTTTT. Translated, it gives CATSRVGGNIFNEKLFF. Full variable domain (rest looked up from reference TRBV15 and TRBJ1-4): DAMVIQNPRYQVTQFGKPVTLSCSQTLNHNVMYWYQQKSSQAPKLLFHYYDKDFNNEADTPDNFQSRRPNTSFCFLDIRSPGLGDTAMYLCATSRVGGNIFNEKLFFGSGTQLSVL.

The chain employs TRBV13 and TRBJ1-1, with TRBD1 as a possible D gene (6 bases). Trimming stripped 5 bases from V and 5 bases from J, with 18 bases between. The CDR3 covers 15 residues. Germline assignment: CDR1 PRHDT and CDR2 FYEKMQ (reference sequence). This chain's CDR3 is CASSLTQTGLTEAFF. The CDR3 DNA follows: TGTGCCAGCAGCCTTACTCAGACAGGCCTAACTGAAGCTTTCTTT.

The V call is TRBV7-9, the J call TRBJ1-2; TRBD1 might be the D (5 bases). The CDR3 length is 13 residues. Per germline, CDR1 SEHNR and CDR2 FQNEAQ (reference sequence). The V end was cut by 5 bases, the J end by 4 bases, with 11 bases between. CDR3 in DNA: TGTGCCAGCAGCCAGGGTGAACTCTATGGCTACACCTTC. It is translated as CASSQGELYGYTF.

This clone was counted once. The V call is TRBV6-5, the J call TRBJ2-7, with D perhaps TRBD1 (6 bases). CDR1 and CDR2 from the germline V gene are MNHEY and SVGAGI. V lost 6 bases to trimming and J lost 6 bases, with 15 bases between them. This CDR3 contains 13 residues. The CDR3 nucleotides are TGTGCCAGCAGCTTAAACAGGGTTCGCGAGCAGTACTTC. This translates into CASSLNRVREQYF.

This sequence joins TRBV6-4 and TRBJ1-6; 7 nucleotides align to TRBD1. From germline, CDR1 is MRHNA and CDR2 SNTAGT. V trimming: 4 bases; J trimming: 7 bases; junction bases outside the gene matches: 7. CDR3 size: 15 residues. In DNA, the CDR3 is TGTGCCAGCAGTGCGGGGGACAGCCTAAATTCACCCCTCCACTTT. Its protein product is CASSAGDSLNSPLHF.

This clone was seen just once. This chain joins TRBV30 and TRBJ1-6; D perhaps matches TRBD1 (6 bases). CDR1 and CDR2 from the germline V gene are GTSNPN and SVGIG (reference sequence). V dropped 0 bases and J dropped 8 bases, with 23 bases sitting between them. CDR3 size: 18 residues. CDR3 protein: CAWSVASIRDMGYSPLHF. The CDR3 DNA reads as TGTGCCTGGAGTGTAGCCTCGATCCGGGACATGGGATATTCACCCCTCCACTTT.

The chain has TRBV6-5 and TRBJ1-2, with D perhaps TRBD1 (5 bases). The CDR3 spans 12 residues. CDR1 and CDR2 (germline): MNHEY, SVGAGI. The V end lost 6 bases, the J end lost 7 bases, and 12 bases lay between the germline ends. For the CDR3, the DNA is TGTGCCAGCAGCCCAGAGGGACTTGGCTACACCTTC. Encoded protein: CASSPEGLGYTF.

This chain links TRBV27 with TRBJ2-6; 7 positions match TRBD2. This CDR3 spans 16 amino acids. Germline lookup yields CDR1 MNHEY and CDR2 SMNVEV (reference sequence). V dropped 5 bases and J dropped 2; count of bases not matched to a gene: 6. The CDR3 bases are TGTGCCAGCAGTCGCGGGGGTACGACTGGGGCCAACGTCCTGACTTTC. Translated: CASSRGGTTGANVLTF.

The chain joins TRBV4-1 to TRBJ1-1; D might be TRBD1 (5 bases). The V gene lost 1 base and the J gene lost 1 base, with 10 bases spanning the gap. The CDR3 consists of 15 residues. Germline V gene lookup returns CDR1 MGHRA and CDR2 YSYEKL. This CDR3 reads CASSQVSGSNTEAFF. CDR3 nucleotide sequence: TGCGCCAGCAGCCAAGTGTCAGGGTCGAACACTGAAGCTTTCTTT.

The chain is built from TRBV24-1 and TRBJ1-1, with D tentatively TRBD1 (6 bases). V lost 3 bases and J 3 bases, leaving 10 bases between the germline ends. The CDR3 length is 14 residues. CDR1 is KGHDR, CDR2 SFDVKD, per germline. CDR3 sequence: CATSDNQGHTEAFF. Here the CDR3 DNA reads TGTGCCACCAGTGATAACCAGGGGCACACTGAAGCTTTCTTT.

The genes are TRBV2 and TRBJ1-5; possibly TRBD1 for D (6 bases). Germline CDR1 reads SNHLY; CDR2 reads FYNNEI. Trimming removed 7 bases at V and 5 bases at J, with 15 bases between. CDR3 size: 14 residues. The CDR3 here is CASTRAGVDQPQHF. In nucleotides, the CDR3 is TGTGCCAGCACCCGAGCAGGGGTTGATCAGCCCCAGCATTTT.

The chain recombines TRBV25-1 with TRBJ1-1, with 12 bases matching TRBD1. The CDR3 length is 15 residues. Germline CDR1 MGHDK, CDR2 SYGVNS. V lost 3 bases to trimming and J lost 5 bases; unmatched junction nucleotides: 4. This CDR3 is CASSDGTGGQTEAFF. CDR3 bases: TGTGCCAGCAGTGATGGGACAGGGGGCCAAACTGAAGCTTTCTTT.

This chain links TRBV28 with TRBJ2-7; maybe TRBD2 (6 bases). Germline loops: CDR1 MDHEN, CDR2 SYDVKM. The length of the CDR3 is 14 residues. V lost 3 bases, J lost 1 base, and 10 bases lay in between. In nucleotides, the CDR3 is TGTGCCAGCAGTTTCGGAGGGGTGTCCTACGAGCAGTACTTC. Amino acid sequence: CASSFGGVSYEQYF.

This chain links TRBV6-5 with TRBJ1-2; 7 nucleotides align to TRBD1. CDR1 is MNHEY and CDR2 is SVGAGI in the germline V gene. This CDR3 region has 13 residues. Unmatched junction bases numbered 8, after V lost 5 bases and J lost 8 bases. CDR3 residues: CASSPQRTGGYTF. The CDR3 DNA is TGTGCCAGCAGTCCCCAACGGACAGGCGGCTACACCTTC.

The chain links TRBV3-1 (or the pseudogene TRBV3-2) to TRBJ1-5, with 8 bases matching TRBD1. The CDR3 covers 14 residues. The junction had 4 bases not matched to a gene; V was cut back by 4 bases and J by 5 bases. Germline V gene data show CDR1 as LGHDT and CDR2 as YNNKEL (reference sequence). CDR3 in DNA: TGTGCCAGCAGCCCGGACAGGGCCGATCAGCCCCAGCATTTT. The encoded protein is CASSPDRADQPQHF.

This CDR3 is CASTPAGGYGYTF. As DNA, the CDR3 is TGTGCCAGCACTCCCGCAGGGGGCTATGGCTACACCTTC. This sequence joins TRBV25-1 and TRBJ1-2; 7 positions match TRBD1. The V and J ends lost 7 bases and 4 bases, in that order; junction bases with no gene match: 6. The CDR3 runs 13 residues. The V gene's germline CDR1 is MGHDK and CDR2 SYGVNS.

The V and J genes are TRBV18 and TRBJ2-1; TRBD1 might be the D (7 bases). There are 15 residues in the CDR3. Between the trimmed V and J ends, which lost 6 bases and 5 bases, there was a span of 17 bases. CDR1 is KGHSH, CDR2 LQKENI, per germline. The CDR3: CASSEGQTINNEQFF. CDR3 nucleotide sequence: TGTGCCAGCTCGGAGGGACAGACAATTAACAATGAGCAGTTCTTC.